This paragraph covers one T cell receptor (beta chain) sequence. As yet, its antigen is unknown. Using immunoSEQ multiplex PCR, the repertoire was profiled, and TCRdb retains in-frame clones only, with some absent. The repertoire includes 60,000 to 70,000 clones, roughly four fifths of them detected once, and under 6.5% sits in the top ten. The data were taken from a study of T cell responses to AZD1222 COVID-19 vaccine. About the research overall: Researchers grouped second doses given at about 4 or about 12 weeks into one pool. The study, taken as a whole, reports: Donors were largely white British and mainly female; clonal diversity was possibly underestimated. Of spike-specific TCRs, nearly half reportedly target regions left unmutated in variants. Increased Spike-specific TCR breadth and depth were observed after two AZD1222 doses.

The sample was peripheral blood, taken on day 0 of AZD1222 vaccination. The receptor's source is an adult in good health.

CDR3: CASSPSPIGDRGRITSSYEQYF. Here the CDR3 DNA reads TGTGCCAGCAGCCCCTCTCCCATCGGGGACAGGGGGCGAATTACAAGCTCCTACGAGCAGTACTTC. This chain joins TRBV4-2 and TRBJ2-7, with 12 bases matching TRBD1. With V trimmed by 4 bases and J by 0 bases, 22 bases remained unmatched. This CDR3 comprises 22 residues. The germline gives CDR1 LGHNA, CDR2 YNFKEQ.